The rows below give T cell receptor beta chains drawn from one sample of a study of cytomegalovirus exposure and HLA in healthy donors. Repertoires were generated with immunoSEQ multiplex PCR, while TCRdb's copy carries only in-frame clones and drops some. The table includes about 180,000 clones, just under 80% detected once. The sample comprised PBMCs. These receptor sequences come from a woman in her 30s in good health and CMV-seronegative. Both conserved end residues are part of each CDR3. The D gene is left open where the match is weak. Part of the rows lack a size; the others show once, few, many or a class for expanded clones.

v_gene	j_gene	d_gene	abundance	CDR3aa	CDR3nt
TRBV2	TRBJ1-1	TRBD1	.	CASSDTGGRQAFF	TGTGCCAGCAGTGATACAGGGGGCCGGCAAGCTTTCTTT
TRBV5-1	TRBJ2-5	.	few	CASSLGLGETQYF	TGCGCCAGCAGTCTGGGGCTAGGGGAGACCCAGTACTTC
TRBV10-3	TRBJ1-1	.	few	CAISERGTEAFF	TGTGCCATCAGTGAACGGGGAACTGAAGCTTTCTTT
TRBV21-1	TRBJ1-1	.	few	CASSPPHTVNTEAFF	TGTGCCAGCAGCCCGCCTCATACGGTGAACACTGAAGCTTTCTTT
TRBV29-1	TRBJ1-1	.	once	CSVVWRLSMRDTEAFF	TGCAGCGTTGTATGGAGGCTTTCGATGAGAGACACTGAAGCTTTCTTT
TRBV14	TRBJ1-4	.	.	CASSLPGLREKLFF	TGTGCCAGCAGCCTGCCTGGGCTACGAGAAAAACTGTTTTTT
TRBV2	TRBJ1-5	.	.	CASSHRVGKNQPQHF	TGTGCCAGCAGTCACAGGGTAGGGAAAAATCAGCCCCAGCATTTT
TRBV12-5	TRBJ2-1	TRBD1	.	CASGLLLGGAGQFF	TGTGCTAGTGGTTTGTTATTAGGGGGCGCCGGGCAGTTCTTC
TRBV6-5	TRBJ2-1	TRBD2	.	CASRGLALNEQFF	TGTGCCAGCAGAGGACTAGCGCTAAATGAGCAGTTCTTC
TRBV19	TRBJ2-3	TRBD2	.	CASSDGGSGDTQYF	TGTGCCAGTAGTGACGGGGGGTCAGGAGATACGCAGTATTTT
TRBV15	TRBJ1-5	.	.	CAVRGGSQPQHF	TGTGCCGTTAGGGGCGGGAGTCAGCCCCAGCATTTT
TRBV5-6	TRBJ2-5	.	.	CASSFLLRGPQETQYF	TGTGCCAGCAGCTTCCTTCTCCGCGGCCCCCAAGAGACCCAGTACTTC
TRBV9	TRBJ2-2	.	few	CASSVGGTETGELFF	TGTGCCAGCAGCGTAGGCGGTACCGAGACCGGGGAGCTGTTTTTT
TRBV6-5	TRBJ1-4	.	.	CASSYGTVNEKLFF	TGTGCCAGCAGTTACGGTACAGTCAATGAAAAACTGTTTTTT
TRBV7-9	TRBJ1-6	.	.	CASSLGVQGVSLHF	TGTGCCAGCAGCTTAGGGGTTCAGGGCGTCTCCCTCCACTTT